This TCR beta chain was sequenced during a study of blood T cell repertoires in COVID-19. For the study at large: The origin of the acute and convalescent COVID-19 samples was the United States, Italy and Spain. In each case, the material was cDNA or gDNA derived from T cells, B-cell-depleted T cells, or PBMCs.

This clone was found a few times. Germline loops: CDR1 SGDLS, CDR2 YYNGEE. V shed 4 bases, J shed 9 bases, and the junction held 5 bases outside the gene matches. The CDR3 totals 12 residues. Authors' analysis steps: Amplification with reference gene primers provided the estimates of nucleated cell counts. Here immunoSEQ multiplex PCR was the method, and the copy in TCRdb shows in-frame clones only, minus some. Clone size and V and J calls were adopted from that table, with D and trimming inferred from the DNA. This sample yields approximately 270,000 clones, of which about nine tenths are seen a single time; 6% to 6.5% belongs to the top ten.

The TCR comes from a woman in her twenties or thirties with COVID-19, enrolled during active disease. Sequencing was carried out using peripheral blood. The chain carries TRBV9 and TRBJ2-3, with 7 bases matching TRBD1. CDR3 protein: CASSLDRATQYF. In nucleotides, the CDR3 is TGTGCCAGCAGCCTCGACAGGGCAACGCAGTATTTT.